The 27 T cell receptor beta chains presented below share a single source sample, sequenced in a study of cytomegalovirus exposure and HLA in healthy donors. The PCR had 60 Vbeta and 13 Jbeta primers. Assay: immunoSEQ multiplex PCR; the TCRdb copy retains only in-frame clones and omits some. Here the sample spans 170,000 or so clones, around 80% being singletons. The source material was PBMCs. The receptors shown here come from a man in his forties or fifties in good health and CMV-seronegative.

The chain links TRBV14 to TRBJ2-5, with D hard to call. Germline loops: CDR1 SGHDN, CDR2 FVKESK. This CDR3 region has 14 residues. Trimming cost V 1 base and J 5 bases, with 11 bases left between them. The CDR3 region has the DNA TGTGCCAGCAGCCAAGGTAGACGAGGCGAGACCCAGTACTTC. It codes for CASSQGRRGETQYF.

This clone was observed a handful of times. J is TRBJ1-4 and V is TRBV4-3; no clear D gene. This CDR3 is 14 amino acids long. Germline values: CDR1 LGHNA, CDR2 YSLEER. V lost 4 bases and J 7 bases, leaving 13 bases between the germline ends. CDR3 in amino acids: CASSLDREGEKLFF. The CDR3 DNA follows: TGCGCCAGCAGCCTGGATCGCGAGGGTGAAAAACTGTTTTTT.

This chain uses TRBV2 with TRBJ2-3; 9 positions agree with TRBD2. The CDR3 is made up of 14 amino acids. V lost 10 bases to trimming and J lost 4 bases; unmatched junction nucleotides: 9. CDR1 and CDR2 from the germline V gene are SNHLY and FYNNEI. The CDR3 DNA sequence: TGTGCCAAAGGGACTAGCCAGGGGGCAGATACGCAGTATTTT. Translation gives CAKGTSQGADTQYF. Full variable domain (rest looked up from reference TRBV2 and TRBJ2-3): EPEVTQTPSHQVTQMGQEVILRCVPISNHLYFYWYRQILGQKVEFLVSFYNNEISEKSEIFDDQFSVERPDGSNFTLKIRSTKLEDSAMYFCAKGTSQGADTQYFGPGTRLTVL.

This chain connects TRBV14 to TRBJ1-2, with D tentatively TRBD1 (6 bases). Deletions cut 4 bases from V and 7 bases from J, with 16 bases between. The CDR3 runs 14 residues. CDR1 SGHDN and CDR2 FVKESK come from the germline V gene. The DNA of the CDR3 is TGTGCCAGCAGCCGGCCGGGACACCTCCGTGGCTACACCTTC. It encodes CASSRPGHLRGYTF. Full variable domain (remainder filled in from reference TRBV14 and TRBJ1-2): EAGVTQFPSHSVIEKGQTVTLRCDPISGHDNLYWYRRVMGKEIKFLLHFVKESKQDESGMPNNRFLAERTGGTYSTLKVQPAELEDSGVYFCASSRPGHLRGYTFGSGTRLTVV.

The gene calls are TRBV27 and TRBJ2-3; D might be TRBD2 (6 bases). The CDR3 sequence is 19 residues long. Trimming stripped 1 base from V and 0 bases from J, with 20 bases between. Germline V CDR1 and CDR2: MNHEY, SMNVEV (reference sequence). The CDR3 loop is CASSLYPPTSISSTDTQYF. The CDR3 coding sequence is TGTGCCAGCAGTTTATACCCCCCCACTAGCATTTCTAGCACAGATACGCAGTATTTT.

This chain joins TRBV18 and TRBJ2-6; 12 bases match TRBD1. CDR3 size: 18 residues. The V gene's germline CDR1 is KGHSH and CDR2 LQKENI. Trimming took 3 bases from V and 1 from J; bases not matched to a gene: 4. The CDR3 loop reads CASSPGTGGPSGANVLTF. The CDR3, as DNA: TGTGCCAGCTCACCCGGGACAGGGGGCCCTTCTGGGGCCAACGTCCTGACTTTC.

This rearrangement joins TRBV7-8 to TRBJ1-3; D remains unclear. Germline V lookup: CDR1 SGHVS, CDR2 FQNEAQ. The length of the CDR3 is 12 residues. Deletions cut 1 base from V and 8 bases from J, with 6 bases between. CDR3 DNA sequence: TGTGCCAGCAGCTTAGTGGAGGACACCATATATTTT. Its translation: CASSLVEDTIYF.

This clone was found a few times. The chain links TRBV15 to TRBJ2-7, with TRBD2 matching 7 bases. The J segment lost 5 bases and the V segment lost 6 bases, leaving 7 bases of the junction unmatched. The CDR3 totals 13 residues. In germline, CDR1 is LNHNV, CDR2 YYDKDF (reference sequence). CDR3 bases: TGTGCCACCAGGGAAAGCGGGAAGCACGAGCAGTACTTC. Residues: CATRESGKHEQYF.

The V call is TRBV7-2, the J call TRBJ1-2; D gene uncertain. The CDR3 consists of 16 residues. V lost 0 bases and J lost 8, with 19 bases in between. Germline CDR1 and CDR2: SGHTA and FQGNSA. The CDR3 DNA follows: TGTGCCAGCAGCTTAGCCCCATTGACACCCGTTGGAGGCTACACCTTC. Amino acids: CASSLAPLTPVGGYTF.

V is TRBV11-2 and J is TRBJ2-1; TRBD2 might be the D (5 bases). Germline-derived CDR1 and CDR2 are SGHAT and FQNNGV. The V and J ends lost 1 base and 9 bases respectively, with 13 bases between them. This CDR3 is 14 amino acids long. Here the CDR3 DNA reads TGTGCCAGCAGCTTAGTTGAGGGTTGGAGTGAGCAGTTCTTC. Protein product: CASSLVEGWSEQFF. Looking up the rest from reference TRBV11-2 and TRBJ2-1 gives the full variable domain: EAGVAQSPRYKIIEKRQSVAFWCNPISGHATLYWYQQILGQGPKLLIQFQNNGVVDDSQLPKDRFSAERLKGVDSTLKIQPAKLEDSAVYLCASSLVEGWSEQFFGPGTRLTVL.

CDR3 amino acids: CASSPWDGGGSSEQFF. CDR3 in DNA: TGTGCCAGCTCACCATGGGATGGCGGGGGGTCGAGCGAGCAGTTCTTC. The chain has TRBV18 and TRBJ2-1; TRBD2 matches 8 bases. The V gene's germline CDR1 is KGHSH and CDR2 LQKENI. V shed 2 bases, J shed 10 bases, and the junction held 13 bases outside the gene matches. There are 16 residues in the CDR3.

The chain carries TRBV12-5 and TRBJ2-3; D may be TRBD1 (6 bases). The CDR3 covers 15 residues. V lost 6 bases and J 0 bases, leaving 13 bases between the germline ends. Germline V gene sequence: CDR1 LGHNT, CDR2 FRNRAP. The CDR3: CASGLGQTSTDTQYF. CDR3 sequence (DNA): TGTGCTAGTGGGCTCGGACAGACTAGCACAGATACGCAGTATTTT. The full variable domain, completed using reference TRBV12-5 and TRBJ2-3, is DARVTQTPRHKVTEMGQEVTMRCQPILGHNTVFWYRQTMMQGLELLAYFRNRAPLDDSGMPKDRFSAEMPDATLATLKIQPSEPRDSAVYFCASGLGQTSTDTQYFGPGTRLTVL.

Concerning this clone itself: An end of the junction does not agree with germline; a read error may underlie this. CDR3 region: CSAELGRGSSGELFF. The CDR3 DNA sequence: TGCAGCGCTGAACTAGGCAGGGGATCGTCCGGGGAGCTGTTTTTT. V usage is TRBV29-1 and J usage is TRBJ2-2, with D tentatively TRBD1 (6 bases). This CDR3 is 15 amino acids long. Germline V gene lookup returns CDR1 SQVTM and CDR2 ANQGSEA.

The chain links TRBV12-5 to TRBJ1-2, with 9 nucleotides matching TRBD1. The CDR3 runs 15 residues. The ends lost 6 bases at V and 8 bases at J; junction bases unmatched: 13. The germline gives CDR1 LGHNT, CDR2 FRNRAP. The CDR3 region has the DNA TGTGCTAGTGGACGGGACAGGGCCAAGACGGGGGGCTACACCTTC. Translation: CASGRDRAKTGGYTF.

The V and J genes are TRBV18 and TRBJ1-2, with a tentative D call TRBD1 (6 bases). This CDR3 has 13 amino acids. The germline gives CDR1 KGHSH, CDR2 LQKENI. V was trimmed by 6 bases and J by 2 bases, leaving 10 bases between them. The chain's CDR3 is CASSSGQNYGYTF. The DNA of the CDR3 is TGTGCCAGCTCGTCTGGACAGAACTATGGCTACACCTTC.

V is TRBV6-1 and J is TRBJ1-3; D is uncertain. Germline loops: CDR1 MNHNS, CDR2 SASEGT. The CDR3 contains 15 residues. V was clipped by 5 bases and J by 2 bases, with 13 bases between them. The CDR3 spells CASSQQPEAGNTIYF. The CDR3 nucleotides are TGTGCCAGCAGTCAACAGCCCGAAGCTGGAAACACCATATATTTT.

The V and J genes are TRBV5-6 and TRBJ2-7; 11 bases map to TRBD2. V lost 0 bases, J lost 3 bases, and 11 bases stayed unmatched. Germline assignment: CDR1 SGHDT and CDR2 YYEEEE. The CDR3 consists of 18 residues. CDR3 in DNA: TGTGCCAGCAGCTTGGGTCTAGCGGGAGGTTCGACTTTCTACGAGCAGTACTTC. Residues: CASSLGLAGGSTFYEQYF.

This clone was recorded only once. This rearrangement joins TRBV7-2 to TRBJ1-2; TRBD1 is a possible D gene (5 bases). Germline CDR1 SGHTA, CDR2 FQGNSA. V was trimmed by 0 bases and J by 4 bases, leaving 9 bases between them. The CDR3 totals 14 residues. In DNA form, the CDR3 reads TGTGCCAGCAGCTTAGCAAAAGGGGCCTATGGCTACACCTTC. Translating gives CASSLAKGAYGYTF.

The rearrangement uses TRBV19 and TRBJ2-7; D is possibly TRBD1 (5 bases). The CDR3 sequence is 15 residues long. Trimming removed 5 bases at V and 2 bases at J, with 16 bases between. CDR1 and CDR2 (germline): LNHDA, SQIVND (reference sequence). CDR3 residues: CASSRSNVGPYEQYF. DNA of the CDR3: TGTGCCAGTAGTCGATCTAACGTGGGGCCCTACGAGCAGTACTTC.

The CDR3 reads CAWKAGSGANVLTF. In nucleotides, the CDR3 is TGTGCCTGGAAGGCAGGGTCTGGGGCCAACGTCCTGACTTTC. The chain uses TRBV30 and TRBJ2-6; weak D call: TRBD1 (5 bases). This CDR3 contains 14 residues. The V gene lost 4 bases and the J gene lost 1 base, with 8 bases spanning the gap. Germline V gene data show CDR1 as GTSNPN and CDR2 as SVGIG (reference sequence).

DNA of the CDR3: TGTGCCAGCAGCTTAGGGAGGGAACAGCCCCAGCATTTT. This codes for CASSLGREQPQHF. The V and J genes are TRBV7-2 and TRBJ1-5, with D hard to call. This CDR3 has 13 amino acids. Germline values: CDR1 SGHTA, CDR2 FQGNSA. Trimming left V 1 base short and J 7 bases short, with 8 bases between.

The rearrangement uses TRBV6-5 and TRBJ2-6, with D perhaps TRBD1 (6 bases). Looked up from germline, CDR1 is MNHEY and CDR2 is SVGAGI. The CDR3 sequence is 15 residues long. Trimming pared 4 bases from V and 4 bases from J, leaving 11 bases between. The CDR3 coding sequence is TGTGCCAGCAGTTCCTACAGGGCCGGGGCCAACGTCCTGACTTTC. It is translated as CASSSYRAGANVLTF.

This clone was recorded once. The chain joins TRBV5-4 to TRBJ2-5; TRBD2 agrees at 9 bases. With 4 bases clipped from V and 3 bases from J, the junction kept 10 bases outside the gene matches. CDR3 length: 16 residues. The germline gives CDR1 SGHNT, CDR2 YYREEE (reference sequence). The CDR3 spells CASSPQAGGIKETQYF. CDR3 sequence (DNA): TGTGCCAGCAGCCCGCAGGCGGGGGGGATAAAAGAGACCCAGTACTTC.

This chain connects TRBV7-2 to TRBJ2-5; the D gene is possibly TRBD2 (6 bases). The CDR3 runs to 16 residues. Looked up from germline, CDR1 is SGHTA and CDR2 is FQGNSA. V was cut by 1 base and J by 10 bases, with 22 bases left in between. The CDR3 nucleotides are TGTGCCAGCAGCTTAGTCGGGGCGGGGCCCCTGAAAGGCCAGTACTTC. Translated, it gives CASSLVGAGPLKGQYF.

This clone was seen once. The chain links TRBV5-4 to TRBJ2-1; 12 bases are a match to TRBD2. Germline CDR1 and CDR2: SGHNT and YYREEE (reference sequence). This CDR3 has 16 amino acids. Trimming removed 2 bases from V and 6 bases from J; junction bases left unmatched: 6. CDR3 coding DNA: TGTGCCAGCAGCTTACCGGGACTAGCGGGCACCAATGAGCAGTTCTTC. This sequence encodes CASSLPGLAGTNEQFF.

This chain joins TRBV5-1 and TRBJ2-7; D remains unclear. The V end lost 0 bases, the J end lost 4 bases, and 11 bases lay between the germline ends. The CDR3 contains 14 residues. Looked up from germline, CDR1 is SGHRS and CDR2 is YFSETQ. CDR3 DNA sequence: TGCGCCAGCAGCTTGGGGCAGGATTTTTACGAGCAGTACTTC. This sequence encodes CASSLGQDFYEQYF.

The chain joins TRBV29-1 to TRBJ2-1; 16 bases agree with TRBD2. Per germline, CDR1 SQVTM and CDR2 ANQGSEA. The CDR3 has 16 residues. The V gene end was trimmed by 6 bases and the J gene end by 7 bases; junction bases not matched to a gene: 9. The CDR3: CSVPPGLAGGENEQFF. CDR3 nucleotide sequence: TGCAGCGTACCTCCGGGACTAGCGGGAGGGGAGAATGAGCAGTTCTTC.